Below are 27 T cell receptor delta chains sequenced from a single sample in a study of delta chains in infants with herpesvirus infections. Reverse transcription of PBMC RNA used primers specific for the gamma and delta chains. TCRdb reprocessed the RT-PCR reads through CATT. The table records approximately 2,500 delta-chain clones, 30% to 40% of them present only once. Source: peripheral blood, taken at time point 4 of longitudinal follow-up. All receptors derive from a human donor who was a Ugandan infant, either HIV-exposed or HIV-unexposed (not recorded which).

This clone was observed a few times. The gene calls are TRAV29/DV5 and TRDJ1; the D gene is possibly TRDD3 (6 bases). V was pared by 0 bases and J by 0 bases, with 9 bases between. Germline V gene data show CDR1 as NSMFDY and CDR2 as ISSIKDK. The length of the CDR3 is 14 residues. Here the CDR3 reads CAASEGEYTDKLIF. CDR3 in DNA: TGTGCAGCAAGCGAGGGGGAGTACACCGATAAACTCATCTTT.

The chain employs TRDV3 and TRDJ1; TRDD3 aligns across 7 bases. Germline values: CDR1 TVYSNPD, CDR2 GDNSRS (reference sequence). The junction had 13 bases not matched to a gene; V was cut back by 0 bases and J by 0 bases. There are 17 residues in the CDR3. The CDR3 DNA is TGTGCCTTTAGCACCTTGAGTGGGGGACTGTACACCGATAAACTCATCTTT. Amino acid sequence: CAFSTLSGGLYTDKLIF. The variable domain in full, with the rest retrieved from reference TRDV3 and TRDJ1, is CDKVTQSSPDQTVASGSEVVLLCTYDTVYSNPDLFWYRIRPDYSFQFVFYGDNSRSEGADFTQGRFSVKHILTQKAFHLVISPVRTEDSATYYCAFSTLSGGLYTDKLIFGKGTRVTVEP.

The CDR3, as DNA: TGTGCCTGTGACCCTCGGGGGTCTACCAGTAAACTCATCTTT. It translates to CACDPRGSTSKLIF. This sequence joins TRDV2 and TRDJ1; tentatively, D is TRDD3 (5 bases). Germline CDR1 GEAIGNYY, CDR2 EKD. There are 14 residues in the CDR3. Trimming pared 3 bases from V and 7 bases from J, leaving 17 bases between.

This chain connects TRDV1 to TRDJ1, with 10 positions matching TRDD3. J gave up 0 bases and V 4 bases, and 11 bases lay outside the gene matches. This CDR3 is built from 18 residues. Per the germline V gene, CDR1 is TSWWSYY and CDR2 is QGS. For the CDR3, the DNA is TGTGCTCTTGGGGCAATCCTACGGGGGATACGACACACCGATAAACTCATCTTT. This translates into CALGAILRGIRHTDKLIF.

This clone showed up just a few times. The rearrangement uses TRDV2 and TRDJ3, with 8 bases fitting TRDD3. This CDR3 is 19 amino acids long. The V and J ends lost 1 base and 0 bases, in that order; junction bases with no gene match: 7. The germline V gene has CDR1 GEAIGNYY and CDR2 EKD. The DNA for the CDR3 is TGTGCCTGTGACACTGGGGGATTCCACAGCTCCTGGGACACCCGACAGATGTTTTTC. This gives the protein CACDTGGFHSSWDTRQMFF.

This clone has just a few counts. The CDR3 loop reads CAAIGYYWGIRISDKLIF. For the CDR3, the DNA is TGTGCAGCAATAGGCTACTACTGGGGGATACGAATATCCGATAAACTCATCTTT. The genes are TRAV29/DV5 and TRDJ1; 13 bases line up with TRDD3. V lost 3 bases and J lost 3; bases outside the gene matches: 14. This CDR3 contains 18 residues. Per germline, CDR1 NSMFDY and CDR2 ISSIKDK. Variable domain in full (rest from reference TRAV29/DV5 and TRDJ1): DQQVKQNSPSLSVQEGRISILNCDYTNSMFDYFLWYKKYPAEGPTFLISISSIKDKNEDGRFTVFLNKSAKHLSLHIVPSQPGDSAVYFCAAIGYYWGIRISDKLIFGKGTRVTVEP.

This clone was seen just once. Germline and junction disagree at one end, which may indicate a read error. The chain is built from TRDV3 and TRDJ3, with 8 bases lining up with TRDD3. Germline values: CDR1 TVYSNPD, CDR2 GDNSRS (reference sequence). The CDR3 consists of 21 residues. The DNA for the CDR3 is TGTGCCTTTTATATGACCTGGGGTGGGATACGCTCTTCCTGGGTCACCCGACAGATGTTTTTC. Protein: CAFYMTWGGIRSSWVTRQMFF.

This clone was observed a handful of times. The chain carries TRDV2 and TRDJ3; D is perhaps TRDD3 (5 bases). This CDR3 has 18 amino acids. The V end lost 0 bases, the J end lost 0 bases, and 11 bases lay between the germline ends. CDR1 and CDR2 (germline): GEAIGNYY, EKD. CDR3 loop: CACDTVAGASWDTRQMFF. The CDR3 bases are TGTGCCTGTGACACCGTAGCGGGGGCCTCCTGGGACACCCGACAGATGTTTTTC.

This clone was detected only a few times. The V gene is TRDV3, the J gene TRDJ2; 7 bases map to TRDD3. Per the germline V gene, CDR1 is TVYSNPD and CDR2 is GDNSRS (reference sequence). The junction had 12 bases not matched to a gene; V was cut back by 2 bases and J by 6 bases. The CDR3 loop spans 15 amino acids. The CDR3 DNA follows: TGTGCCTTTTGCTTGGATACGGGGGCGTCAGCACAACTCTTCTTT. Protein product: CAFCLDTGASAQLFF. Full variable domain (outside the CDR3, taken from reference TRDV3 and TRDJ2): CDKVTQSSPDQTVASGSEVVLLCTYDTVYSNPDLFWYRIRPDYSFQFVFYGDNSRSEGADFTQGRFSVKHILTQKAFHLVISPVRTEDSATYYCAFCLDTGASAQLFFGKGTQLIVEP.

By sample share, this clone is large. This chain joins TRDV2 and TRDJ1, with 7 nucleotides matching TRDD3. CDR3 length: 15 residues. Germline CDR1 GEAIGNYY, CDR2 EKD. V gave up 1 base and J gave up 1 base; unmatched junction bases: 5. CDR3 nucleotides: TGTGCCTGTGACACACTGGGGATCCCCACCGATAAACTCATCTTT. This codes for CACDTLGIPTDKLIF.

This clone has a handful of counts. This specimen includes other DNA sequences encoding the same CDR3. The chain has TRDV2 and TRDJ3; 7 positions agree with TRDD3. The germline V gene has CDR1 GEAIGNYY and CDR2 EKD. The CDR3 extends over 18 amino acids. Unmatched junction bases numbered 4, after V lost 0 bases and J lost 0 bases. CDR3 region: CACDTAGGSSWDTRQMFF. CDR3 in DNA: TGTGCCTGTGACACCGCTGGGGGTAGCTCCTGGGACACCCGACAGATGTTTTTC.

The chain links TRDV2 to TRDJ3; the match to TRDD3 covers 7 bases. The CDR3 contains 18 residues. CDR1 and CDR2 from the germline V gene are GEAIGNYY and EKD. V lost 3 bases, J lost 0 bases, and 7 bases stayed unmatched. CDR3 amino acids: CACDETGASSWDTRQMFF. The CDR3 bases are TGTGCCTGTGACGAGACTGGGGCGAGCTCCTGGGACACCCGACAGATGTTTTTC.

In this sample, this clone is medium-sized. V and J are TRDV1 and TRDJ1; 7 nucleotides match TRDD3. CDR1 TSWWSYY and CDR2 QGS come from the germline V gene. The junction had 25 bases not matched to a gene; V was cut back by 6 bases and J by 3 bases. The CDR3 loop spans 20 amino acids. The CDR3: CALGDERGWGTSLFADKLIF. In nucleotides, the CDR3 is TGTGCTCTTGGCGACGAACGGGGTTGGGGGACTTCCCTGTTTGCCGATAAACTCATCTTT.

The table lists this clone with a few counts. This chain links TRDV2 with TRDJ3; TRDD3 matches at 13 bases. The CDR3 consists of 19 residues. Germline CDR1 is GEAIGNYY and CDR2 is EKD. The V and J ends lost 3 bases and 6 bases, in that order; junction bases with no gene match: 10. DNA for the CDR3: TGTGCCTGTGACGCCGTACTGGGGGATACGCCTTCGGACACCCGACAGATGTTTTTC. Its translation is CACDAVLGDTPSDTRQMFF.

With respect to this clone: A much larger clonotype is one base distant, so this may be a read error. The chain employs TRDV1 and TRDJ1; TRDD3 aligns across 7 bases. Germline V gene data show CDR1 as TSWWSYY and CDR2 as QGS. The CDR3 is made up of 20 amino acids. With 4 bases clipped from V and 4 bases from J, the junction kept 24 bases outside the gene matches. The CDR3 spells CALGASGSTGTRGDRDKLIF. The CDR3 DNA reads as TGTGCTCTTGGGGCAAGCGGGTCTACGGGGACGAGGGGGGATCGCGATAAACTCATCTTT.

By its share, this clone is large. J is TRDJ1 and V is TRDV2; the match to TRDD3 covers 9 bases. J was trimmed by 1 base and V by 3 bases; bases with no gene match: 5. CDR3 length: 15 residues. The germline V gene encodes CDR1 GEAIGNYY and CDR2 EKD. The CDR3 is CACDLLGEFTDKLIF. Written as DNA, the CDR3 is TGTGCCTGTGACTTACTGGGGGAATTCACCGATAAACTCATCTTT.

The CDR3 region is CALGALPSRLGDTDKLIF. In nucleotides, the CDR3 is TGTGCTCTTGGGGCTCTTCCTTCAAGACTGGGGGACACCGATAAACTCATCTTT. The chain recombines TRDV1 with TRDJ1; 8 bases fit TRDD3. CDR3 length equals 18 residues. V was clipped by 4 bases and J by 0 bases; unmatched bases: 13. In germline, CDR1 is TSWWSYY, CDR2 QGS.

CDR3 loop: CALGELGLLGVIGGIYTDKLIF. The CDR3 nucleotides read TGTGCTCTTGGGGAACTGGGCTTACTGGGGGTGATAGGCGGCATTTACACCGATAAACTCATCTTT. The gene calls are TRDV1 and TRDJ1; 8 bases line up with TRDD3. Looked up from germline, CDR1 is TSWWSYY and CDR2 is QGS. The CDR3 length is 22 residues. Germline trimming cut 0 bases from V and 0 bases from J; bases unmatched to any gene: 21.

The chain couples TRDV2 to TRDJ3; TRDD3 agrees at 9 bases. The CDR3 spans 17 residues. Germline V gives CDR1 GEAIGNYY, CDR2 EKD. V dropped 0 bases and J dropped 2; count of bases not matched to a gene: 1. The CDR3 loop reads CACDTVGDTWDTRQMFF. CDR3 DNA sequence: TGTGCCTGTGACACCGTGGGGGATACCTGGGACACCCGACAGATGTTTTTC.

The chain has TRAV14/DV4 and TRDJ1; TRDD3 matches 9 bases. V was clipped by 4 bases and J by 2 bases; unmatched bases: 17. Germline-derived CDR1 and CDR2 are TSDPSYG and QGSYDQQN (reference sequence). CDR3 length equals 19 residues. CDR3 bases: TGTGCAATGAGAGGGAACTTTCGTTGGGGATACGCTGGGACCGATAAACTCATCTTT. Its translation: CAMRGNFRWGYAGTDKLIF.

The rearrangement links TRDV2 to TRDJ1; perhaps TRDD3 as D (5 bases). This CDR3 has 16 residues. V was trimmed by 3 bases and J by 9 bases, leaving 25 bases between them. The germline V gene has CDR1 GEAIGNYY and CDR2 EKD. The CDR3 region is CACDSILRKVDGELIF. The CDR3 DNA sequence: TGTGCCTGTGACTCCATTCTACGTAAGGTGGATGGGGAACTCATCTTT.

This clone was recorded a few times. The chain links TRDV1 to TRDJ1; D is possibly TRDD3 (5 bases). The germline V and J ends were trimmed by 3 bases and 5 bases, with 19 bases remaining between them. This CDR3 contains 16 residues. The germline V gene has CDR1 TSWWSYY and CDR2 QGS. The CDR3 bases are TGTGCTCTTGGGGATCATTCCGGCCGAGGGGGTGATAAACTCATCTTT. Its translation is CALGDHSGRGGDKLIF.

This clone rates as medium-sized (0.01 to 0.1%). J is TRDJ1 and V is TRDV1, with 11 bases matching TRDD3. This CDR3 has 20 amino acids. Trimming at V came to 0 bases and at J to 0 bases, leaving 12 bases not matched to a gene. Looked up from germline, CDR1 is TSWWSYY and CDR2 is QGS. The CDR3 is CALGELYTSWGIPYTDKLIF. The CDR3 DNA follows: TGTGCTCTTGGGGAACTCTATACGTCCTGGGGGATACCGTACACCGATAAACTCATCTTT.

The V call is TRDV1, the J call TRDJ1; 7 positions match TRDD2. The V and J ends lost 5 bases and 0 bases, in that order; junction bases with no gene match: 21. The CDR3 spans 20 residues. Germline loops: CDR1 TSWWSYY, CDR2 QGS. CDR3 loop: CALGPTIPTGAQKNTDKLIF. CDR3 bases: TGTGCTCTTGGGCCCACCATTCCTACCGGGGCCCAAAAGAACACCGATAAACTCATCTTT.

V gene TRDV3 combines with J gene TRDJ1; D not certain. The V gene lost 5 bases and the J gene lost 2 bases, with 15 bases spanning the gap. The CDR3 sequence is 13 residues long. CDR1 is TVYSNPD and CDR2 is GDNSRS in the germline V gene (reference sequence). The CDR3 DNA sequence: TGTGCCCTAAGCCCCTGGAGGACCGATAAACTCATCTTT. The encoded protein is CALSPWRTDKLIF.

This clone is deemed medium-sized (0.01 to 0.1%). The V gene is TRDV2, the J gene TRDJ1; D might be TRDD3 (6 bases). Trimming took off 5 bases at V and 3 bases at J, with 15 bases between the two ends. The CDR3 runs to 14 residues. Per germline, CDR1 GEAIGNYY and CDR2 EKD. The CDR3 is CACVELGKADKLIF. Written as DNA, the CDR3 is TGTGCCTGTGTCGAGCTGGGGAAGGCCGATAAACTCATCTTT.

In its sample, this clone is large (0.1 to 1%). V is TRDV2 and J is TRDJ3; TRDD3 agrees at 10 bases. In germline, CDR1 is GEAIGNYY, CDR2 EKD. The CDR3 is 20 residues long. Trimming cost V 3 bases and J 0 bases; bases outside gene matches: 10. CDR3 DNA sequence: TGTGCCTGTGACCCCTTACTGGGGGATGGGAGCTCCTGGGACACCCGACAGATGTTTTTC. It encodes CACDPLLGDGSSWDTRQMFF.